This TCR beta chain appears in the sequencing data of a study of blood T cell repertoires in COVID-19. Overall study context: Italy, Spain and the United States were the sources of the convalescent and acute COVID-19 samples.

This CDR3 spans 15 amino acids. The ends were cut back, 4 bases at V and 4 bases at J, with 14 bases in the middle. Germline CDR1 reads LGHNA; CDR2 reads YSLEER. Sequencing used immunoSEQ multiplex PCR; TCRdb keeps in-frame clones, though not all of them. This table has 130,000 to 150,000 clones, around 84% appearing once. The sequence was collected from a man in his sixties with active or convalescent COVID-19. The specimen was peripheral blood. The chain is built from TRBV4-3 and TRBJ1-3, with D possibly matching TRBD1 (6 bases). DNA for the CDR3: TGCGCCAGCAGCCTTAACAGGGAAATGGGAAACACCATATATTTT. It translates to CASSLNREMGNTIYF.